This T cell receptor (beta chain) emerged from a study of shared clonotypes between healthy human individuals. Overall study results and limits: Rarefaction curves obtained for sorted subsets showed sequencing incomplete despite large depth. The study sampled only blood, and tissue repertoires likely differ. Donors were few, which limited the genetic and exposure-history diversity represented.

Each subset's genomic DNA was shared equally among a number of immunoSEQ plates. Some clones are missing from TCRdb's copy, which holds only in-frame ones; the method was immunoSEQ multiplex PCR. The sample carries around 2.3 million clones, approximately 94% recorded once. A note on this clone: Its antigen is not known.

Trimming stripped 6 bases from V and 2 bases from J, with 12 bases between. Germline V gene data show CDR1 as LNHDA and CDR2 as SQIVND (reference sequence). The CDR3 sequence is 14 residues long. The sequenced material came from naive CD4+ T cells sorted from blood. The subset denotes: CD45RA+ positively selected. The receptor's source is a man between 18 and 29 years old in good health. The V and J genes are TRBV19 and TRBJ2-3; D is possibly TRBD1 (5 bases). The CDR3 nucleotides are TGTGCCAGTAGCCGGACACAGGACACAGATACGCAGTATTTT. Translation gives CASSRTQDTDTQYF. Combining the CDR3 with reference TRBV19 and TRBJ2-3 gives the whole variable domain DGGITQSPKYLFRKEGQNVTLSCEQNLNHDAMYWYRQDPGQGLRLIYYSQIVNDFQKGDIAEGYSVSREKKESFPLTVTSAQKNPTAFYLCASSRTQDTDTQYFGPGTRLTVL.